The 25 T cell receptor beta chains listed next were all sequenced from one sample in a study of regulatory T cells in long-lasting Graves disease listed by TCRdb under 2021. The receptor library was made with multiplex PCR. Sequencing instrument: Illumina HiSeq 4000. To build TCR beta libraries, CDR3 regions were amplified by Arm-PCR using iRepertoire HTBI primers. The public reads were quality trimmed at Q25 with fastp and then assembled into clones with MiXCR by TCRdb, keeping productive beta chains. Identical CDR3 protein sequences are pooled into one entry, listed with their most common genes and DNA. The sample has about 560,000 distinct CDR3 sequences on record, 15% to 20% of them singletons. The ten largest clonotypes hold 12% of the sample. Read against the paper, the sample's time point label means: newly diagnosed GD, antithyroid drugs for less than 3 months. For both TCR sequencing and RNA sequencing, RNA was extracted from PBMCs in TRIzol.

These data were also reused for a study on T cells in Graves' hyperthyroidism and ophthalmopathy.

Source: peripheral blood mononuclear cells (PBMCs), taken at new diagnosis, from a patient treated with antithyroid drugs. The receptors derive from a man between 18 and 29 years old with Graves disease. Donor details come from another sample of the same person, matched by shared clones.

This clonotype has only a few counts. The genes are TRBV28 and TRBJ1-5; D unresolved. The CDR3 is 16 amino acids. Germline V lookup: CDR1 MDHEN, CDR2 SYDVKM. The V and J ends lost 5 bases and 0 bases respectively, with 14 bases between them. DNA for the CDR3: TGTGCCAGCAGTCCCTCGAGGAGAAATAGCAATCAGCCCCAGCATTTT. This codes for CASSPSRRNSNQPQHF.

This clonotype was found many times. The V call is TRBV28, the J call TRBJ1-1, with D unclear. The length of the CDR3 is 14 residues. The V and J ends lost 3 bases and 1 base respectively, with 9 bases between them. The germline V gene encodes CDR1 MDHEN and CDR2 SYDVKM. The CDR3 spells CASSLRERNTEAFF. As DNA, the CDR3 is TGTGCCAGCAGTTTGCGGGAGCGGAACACTGAAGCTTTCTTT.

This clonotype was picked up many times. This chain uses TRBV28 with TRBJ1-1, with D unclear. The CDR3 is 14 residues long. The germline V gene encodes CDR1 MDHEN and CDR2 SYDVKM. V lost 5 bases to trimming and J lost 5 bases, with 15 bases between them. CDR3 nucleotide sequence: TGTGCCAGCAGTAACCAGGCCAAAGGAACTGAAGCTTTCTTT. Amino acid sequence: CASSNQAKGTEAFF. The full variable domain, its missing parts supplied by reference TRBV28 and TRBJ1-1, is DVKVTQSSRYLVKRTGEKVFLECVQDMDHENMFWYRQDPGLGLRLIYFSYDVKMKEKGDIPEGYSVSREKKERFSLILESASTNQTSMYLCASSNQAKGTEAFFGQGTRLTVV.

This clonotype was found many times. The chain uses TRBV28 and TRBJ2-5; 8 bases are a match to TRBD1. Germline CDR1 and CDR2: MDHEN and SYDVKM. V lost 3 bases and J lost 4; bases outside the gene matches: 4. This CDR3 region has 14 residues. CDR3 loop: CASSFGQGRETQYF. CDR3 sequence (DNA): TGTGCCAGCAGTTTCGGACAGGGACGAGAGACCCAGTACTTC.

This clonotype was detected many times. The rearrangement links TRBV2 to TRBJ2-1; 7 bases line up with TRBD2. Germline values: CDR1 SNHLY, CDR2 FYNNEI. Trimming removed 3 bases from V and 12 bases from J; junction bases left unmatched: 8. The CDR3 has 13 residues. The CDR3 DNA reads TGTGCCAGCAGTGACGGGCGGGAGCTAGGGCAGTTCTTC. Translated: CASSDGRELGQFF.

This clonotype showed up just a few times. CDR3: CASSLGGGLNGYTF. CDR3 nucleotide sequence: TGTGCCAGCAGTTTAGGTGGGGGGCTCAATGGCTACACCTTC. The chain recombines TRBV27 with TRBJ1-2; the D gene is possibly TRBD1 (6 bases). V was shortened by 2 bases and J by 6 bases, with 13 bases between the two germline ends. This CDR3 is 14 amino acids long. CDR1 MNHEY and CDR2 SMNVEV come from the germline V gene (reference sequence).

This clonotype was detected many times. This sequence joins TRBV2 and TRBJ2-3; 14 nucleotides agree with TRBD2. Germline trimming cut 6 bases from V and 6 bases from J; bases unmatched to any gene: 5. Germline lookup yields CDR1 SNHLY and CDR2 FYNNEI. The CDR3 totals 15 residues. The CDR3 is CASRRLAGGPDTQYF. The CDR3 coding sequence is TGTGCCAGCAGGCGACTAGCGGGAGGGCCTGATACGCAGTATTTT. The variable domain in full, with the rest retrieved from reference TRBV2 and TRBJ2-3, is EPEVTQTPSHQVTQMGQEVILRCVPISNHLYFYWYRQILGQKVEFLVSFYNNEISEKSEIFDDQFSVERPDGSNFTLKIRSTKLEDSAMYFCASRRLAGGPDTQYFGPGTRLTVL.

The CDR3: CASSSPTRGYEQYF. In DNA form, the CDR3 reads TGTGCCAGCAGCTCCCCCACCAGGGGATACGAGCAGTACTTC. The chain joins TRBV7-3 to TRBJ2-7; perhaps TRBD1 as D (6 bases). Trimming stripped 4 bases from V and 4 bases from J, with 14 bases between. CDR1 SGHTA and CDR2 FQGTGA come from the germline V gene. The CDR3 sequence is 14 residues long.

In this sample, this clonotype turned up a few times. The V call is TRBV7-3, the J call TRBJ1-4; the D is unclear. V was clipped by 5 bases and J by 7 bases, with 17 bases between them. The CDR3 extends over 15 amino acids. Germline CDR1 and CDR2: SGHTA and FQGTGA. DNA for the CDR3: TGTGCCAGCAGCCTAAGCGCTTCGGTGGGTGAAAAACTGTTTTTT. The encoded protein is CASSLSASVGEKLFF.

This clonotype was observed a handful of times. The chain employs TRBV20-1 and TRBJ2-1; tentative D call: TRBD2 (6 bases). This CDR3 is built from 11 residues. V lost 5 bases and J lost 14, with 16 bases in between. The germline gives CDR1 DFQATT, CDR2 SNEGSKA (reference sequence). The CDR3 coding sequence is TGCAGTGCTCTGTTGGGGGGATTGGAGTTCTTC. It is translated as CSALLGGLEFF.

This clonotype turned up a few times. The chain uses TRBV9 and TRBJ2-2; 11 bases are a match to TRBD1. In germline, CDR1 is SGDLS, CDR2 YYNGEE. CDR3 size: 16 residues. V shed 1 base and J 3 bases; nucleotides not matched to a gene: 2. The CDR3 is CASSVWGQGDTGELFF. In DNA, the CDR3 is TGTGCCAGCAGCGTATGGGGACAGGGGGACACCGGGGAGCTGTTTTTT. Filled out from reference TRBV9 and TRBJ2-2, the complete variable domain reads DSGVTQTPKHLITATGQRVTLRCSPRSGDLSVYWYQQSLDQGLQFLIQYYNGEERAKGNILERFSAQQFPDLHSELNLSSLELGDSALYFCASSVWGQGDTGELFFGEGSRLTVL.

This chain links TRBV6-1 with TRBJ1-2, with D possibly matching TRBD1 (6 bases). Per the germline V gene, CDR1 is MNHNS and CDR2 is SASEGT. There are 14 residues in the CDR3. The V end lost 4 bases, the J end lost 5 bases, and 14 bases lay between the germline ends. CDR3 region: CASSAVRGQYGYTF. The DNA for the CDR3 is TGTGCCAGCAGTGCTGTGCGGGGGCAATATGGCTACACCTTC.

This clonotype was seen ten or more times. The chain uses TRBV27 and TRBJ2-7, with no clear D. The CDR3 length is 13 residues. CDR1 is MNHEY, CDR2 SMNVEV, per germline (reference sequence). V lost 6 bases and J 4 bases, leaving 13 bases between the germline ends. The CDR3 sequence is CASSPLPVYEQYF. CDR3 DNA: TGTGCCAGCAGCCCCCTCCCAGTTTACGAGCAGTACTTC.

This clonotype was recorded many times. The genes are TRBV28 and TRBJ2-3; TRBD1 matches at 9 bases. CDR1 MDHEN and CDR2 SYDVKM come from the germline V gene. Unmatched junction bases numbered 11, after V lost 7 bases and J lost 3 bases. The CDR3 consists of 16 residues. CDR3 sequence (DNA): TGTGCCAGCAACCCATCGGACAGGGGAGAAACAGATACGCAGTATTTT. Protein sequence: CASNPSDRGETDTQYF. Full variable domain (missing parts from reference TRBV28 and TRBJ2-3): DVKVTQSSRYLVKRTGEKVFLECVQDMDHENMFWYRQDPGLGLRLIYFSYDVKMKEKGDIPEGYSVSREKKERFSLILESASTNQTSMYLCASNPSDRGETDTQYFGPGTRLTVL.

This clonotype was recorded at least ten times. The chain joins TRBV29-1 to TRBJ2-5; 7 positions match TRBD2. The CDR3 covers 11 residues. CDR1 and CDR2 from the germline V gene are SQVTM and ANQGSEA. The V segment lost 6 bases and the J segment 5 bases; nucleotides outside the gene matches: 3. The CDR3 coding sequence is TGCAGCGTCGCCGGGAGGGAGACCCAGTACTTC. This sequence encodes CSVAGRETQYF.

This clonotype was counted a few times. The chain recombines TRBV10-2 with TRBJ2-4; the D gene is possibly TRBD1 (5 bases). The V end lost 6 bases, the J end lost 6 bases, and 15 bases lay between the germline ends. The CDR3 covers 14 residues. Germline V CDR1 and CDR2: WSHSY, SAAADI. This chain's CDR3 is CASSPGNTGNIQYF. The CDR3, as DNA: TGCGCCAGCAGCCCAGGGAACACGGGAAACATTCAGTACTTC.

Only a few counts were recorded for this clonotype. This sequence joins TRBV9 and TRBJ2-1, with 7 bases identical to TRBD2. CDR1 and CDR2 from the germline V gene are SGDLS and YYNGEE. The trim removed 1 base at V and 0 bases at J, leaving 4 bases unmatched. This CDR3 has 16 residues. The CDR3 here is CASSVLAVSSYNEQFF. In nucleotides, the CDR3 is TGTGCCAGCAGCGTACTAGCGGTGAGCTCCTACAATGAGCAGTTCTTC.

The chain uses TRBV27 and TRBJ1-2; D remains unclear. Germline CDR1 is MNHEY and CDR2 is SMNVEV (reference sequence). CDR3 length equals 14 residues. With 3 bases removed from V and 0 bases from J, the gap between germline ends came to 8 bases. The CDR3 nucleotides are TGTGCCAGCAGTTTTGCAGGAGCTAACTATGGCTACACCTTC. Translating gives CASSFAGANYGYTF.

This clonotype came up many times. The chain is built from TRBV13 and TRBJ2-7, with 10 positions matching TRBD1. The CDR3 has 15 residues. The V gene end was trimmed by 5 bases and the J gene end by 2 bases; junction bases not matched to a gene: 6. CDR1 and CDR2 from the germline V gene are PRHDT and FYEKMQ (reference sequence). CDR3 nucleotides: TGTGCCAGCAGCCCTATCGGGACAGGGGCCTACGAGCAGTACTTC. Translating gives CASSPIGTGAYEQYF.

This clonotype was counted ten times or more. The genes are TRBV5-1 and TRBJ2-3; D is ambiguous. The V end was cut by 6 bases, the J end by 1 base, with 15 bases between. The CDR3 loop spans 15 amino acids. Germline assignment: CDR1 SGHRS and CDR2 YFSETQ. The CDR3 DNA reads TGCGCCAGCACTCGTCGGCATGAGGGCACAGATACGCAGTATTTT. Protein: CASTRRHEGTDTQYF.

This clonotype showed up many times. This chain uses TRBV28 with TRBJ1-1; possible D gene TRBD1, 6 bases. Trimming shortened V by 5 bases and J by 0 bases, and 16 bases separated the two germline ends. CDR1 and CDR2 from the germline V gene are MDHEN and SYDVKM. The CDR3 covers 16 residues. The chain's CDR3 is CASSPIGTNMNTEAFF. The DNA of the CDR3 is TGTGCCAGCAGTCCCATTGGGACAAACATGAACACTGAAGCTTTCTTT.

This clonotype was recorded at least ten times. The CDR3 loop is CASSLSASGRYEQYF. The CDR3 DNA follows: TGTGCCAGCAGCTTATCCGCTAGCGGGCGTTACGAGCAGTACTTC. This chain connects TRBV7-8 to TRBJ2-7; 8 bases are a match to TRBD2. The CDR3 has 15 amino acids. The ends lost 2 bases at V and 4 bases at J; junction bases unmatched: 7. Germline lookup yields CDR1 SGHVS and CDR2 FQNEAQ. The entire variable domain, with the rest obtained from reference TRBV7-8 and TRBJ2-7, is as follows: GAGVSQSPRYKVAKRGQDVALRCDPISGHVSLFWYQQALGQGPEFLTYFQNEAQLDKSGLPSDRFFAERPEGSVSTLKIQRTQQEDSAVYLCASSLSASGRYEQYFGPGTRLTVT.

There are a few counts of this clonotype. The rearrangement joins TRBV27 to TRBJ1-1; 10 positions match TRBD1. CDR3 length: 15 residues. Trimming at V came to 4 bases and at J to 0 bases, leaving 2 bases not matched to a gene. CDR1 is MNHEY, CDR2 SMNVEV, per germline (reference sequence). CDR3 sequence: CASSSTGGLNTEAFF. CDR3 bases: TGTGCCAGCAGTTCGACAGGGGGCTTGAACACTGAAGCTTTCTTT.

The chain couples TRBV9 to TRBJ1-2; D unresolved. Trimming removed 4 bases from V and 8 bases from J, with 18 bases in between. In germline, CDR1 is SGDLS, CDR2 YYNGEE. The CDR3 is 14 amino acids. The CDR3 loop is CASSPETSARGYTF. In DNA, the CDR3 is TGTGCCAGCAGCCCAGAGACGTCCGCAAGGGGCTACACCTTC.

This clonotype has at least ten counts. The chain combines TRBV13 with TRBJ2-1; TRBD2 agrees at 11 bases. The CDR3 is made up of 15 amino acids. Germline values: CDR1 PRHDT, CDR2 FYEKMQ (reference sequence). V lost 4 bases to trimming and J lost 7 bases; unmatched junction nucleotides: 6. The CDR3 region has the DNA TGTGCCAGCAGCTATACTAGCGGGAGAGGAAATGAGCAGTTCTTC. Translation gives CASSYTSGRGNEQFF.